The 9 T cell receptor beta chains below all came from one sample that was sequenced in a study of T-cell memory formation after mild COVID-19. MiXCR was run by TCRdb on the 5' RACE reads, yielding one entry per CDR3 protein. The sample records 100,000 to 150,000 distinct CDR3 sequences, about 15% being singletons. Material for sequencing was PBMCs or a T cell subset sorted from them (not recorded which). The receptors come from a man in his late teens or twenties who had mild COVID-19 (a few samples of this study predate the infection). Cell type and time point are not known.

This clonotype appeared once. The chain carries TRBV6-2 or TRBV6-3 and TRBJ2-3; D remains unclear. The CDR3 spans 13 residues. V lost 6 bases to trimming and J lost 1 base, with 8 bases between them. Germline V gives CDR1 MNHEY, CDR2 SVGEGT. CDR3 protein: CASRGIGTDTQYF. For the CDR3, the DNA is TGTGCCAGCAGGGGAATAGGCACAGATACGCAGTATTTT.

This chain connects TRBV4-1 to TRBJ2-2, with D uncertain. Germline V CDR1 and CDR2: MGHRA, YSYEKL. The CDR3 totals 15 residues. The V end was cut by 3 bases, the J end by 3 bases, with 11 bases between. The CDR3 loop is CASSHSKGDTGELFF. As DNA, the CDR3 is TGCGCCAGCAGCCACAGCAAGGGTGACACCGGGGAGCTGTTTTTT.

There are many counts of this clonotype. The rearrangement uses TRBV6-6 and TRBJ2-7, with D possibly TRBD1 on 6 matching bases. The CDR3 runs 14 residues. CDR1 and CDR2 (germline): MNHNY, SVGAGI (reference sequence). V dropped 3 bases and J dropped 4 bases, with 13 bases sitting between them. The CDR3, as DNA: TGTGCCAGCAGTTATGGCCAGGACAGATACGAGCAGTACTTC. Its translation is CASSYGQDRYEQYF.

The chain combines TRBV7-2 with TRBJ2-3; D is undetermined. Germline V lookup: CDR1 SGHTA, CDR2 FQGNSA. Trimming pared 5 bases from V and 6 bases from J, leaving 12 bases between. The CDR3 covers 13 residues. CDR3 amino acids: CASSLSVFDTQYF. The CDR3 region has the DNA TGTGCCAGCAGCCTGTCAGTGTTTGATACGCAGTATTTT.

This clonotype has just a few counts. The genes are TRBV5-1 and TRBJ2-3; 13 bases fit TRBD2. Germline V gives CDR1 SGHRS, CDR2 YFSETQ. The CDR3 spans 17 residues. V shed 5 bases, J shed 2 bases, and the junction held 8 bases outside the gene matches. DNA of the CDR3: TGCGCCAGCAGACCACGGACTAGCGGGGGAATCACAGATACGCAGTATTTT. This sequence encodes CASRPRTSGGITDTQYF.

The chain employs TRBV15 and TRBJ2-1; TRBD1 matches 7 bases. With V trimmed by 9 bases and J by 6 bases, 14 bases remained unmatched. The germline V gene has CDR1 LNHNV and CDR2 YYDKDF (reference sequence). The CDR3 is 15 amino acids. The CDR3 nucleotides are TGTGCCACAAACCCGGGACAGTTTTTTCCCAATGAGCAGTTCTTC. Its protein product is CATNPGQFFPNEQFF.

This clonotype was observed a handful of times. This chain connects TRBV15 to TRBJ2-2; possibly TRBD1 or TRBD2 for D (5 bases each). The CDR3 extends over 15 amino acids. Germline CDR1 is LNHNV and CDR2 is YYDKDF (reference sequence). Trimming left V 0 bases short and J 3 bases short, with 8 bases between. This chain's CDR3 is CATSRDGTYTGELFF. The CDR3 DNA sequence: TGTGCCACCAGCAGAGATGGGACGTACACCGGGGAGCTGTTTTTT.

J is TRBJ2-7 and V is TRBV28, with D possibly being TRBD1 (5 bases). Germline CDR1 reads MDHEN; CDR2 reads SYDVKM. Trimming took off 7 bases at V and 4 bases at J, with 5 bases between the two ends. The CDR3 length is 10 residues. DNA of the CDR3: TGTGCCAGCAAGGGGTACGAGCAGTACGTC. Translation: CASKGYEQYV.

This clonotype was counted only a few times. The chain links TRBV5-1 to TRBJ2-7; the match to TRBD2 covers 13 bases. V shed 2 bases and J 7 bases; nucleotides not matched to a gene: 6. The germline V gene has CDR1 SGHRS and CDR2 YFSETQ. This CDR3 comprises 15 residues. This CDR3 is CASSLGTSGVREQYF. DNA of the CDR3: TGCGCCAGCAGCTTAGGGACTAGCGGGGTACGGGAGCAGTACTTC.